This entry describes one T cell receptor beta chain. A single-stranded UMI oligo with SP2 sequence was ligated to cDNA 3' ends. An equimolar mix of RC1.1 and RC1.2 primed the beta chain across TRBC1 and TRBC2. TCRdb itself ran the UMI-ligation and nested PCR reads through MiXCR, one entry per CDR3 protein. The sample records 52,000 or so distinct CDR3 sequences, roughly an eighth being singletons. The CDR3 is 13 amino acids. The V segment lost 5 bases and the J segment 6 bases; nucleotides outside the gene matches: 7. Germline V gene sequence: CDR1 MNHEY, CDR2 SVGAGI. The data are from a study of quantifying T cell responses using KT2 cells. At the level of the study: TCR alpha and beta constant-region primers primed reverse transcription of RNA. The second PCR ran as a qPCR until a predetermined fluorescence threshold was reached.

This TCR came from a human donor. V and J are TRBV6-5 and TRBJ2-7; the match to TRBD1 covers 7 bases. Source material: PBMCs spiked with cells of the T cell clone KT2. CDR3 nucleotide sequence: TGTGCCAGCAGTGAGACAGGGTATCTCGAGCAGTACTTC. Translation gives CASSETGYLEQYF.